The rows below give T cell receptor beta chains drawn from one sample of a study of cytomegalovirus exposure and HLA in healthy donors. Generated by immunoSEQ multiplex PCR, the TCRdb table keeps only in-frame clones and is missing some. The sample lists 150,000 to 200,000 clones; around 74% were seen once. Sequenced: PBMCs. These receptors came from a male donor in good health and CMV-seronegative. CDR3s include the opening cysteine and the closing phenylalanine or tryptophan. The D gene is left open where the match is weak. Size is stated for part of the rows, as once, few or many counts, or as a class when the clone is expanded.

clone size,J gene,V gene,D gene,CDR3 protein,CDR3 DNA
.,TRBJ2-3,TRBV7-9,TRBD2,CASSSGLAGGSFTDTQYF,TGTGCCAGCAGCTCGGGACTAGCGGGAGGGTCCTTCACAGATACGCAGTATTTT
.,TRBJ1-1,TRBV7-9,TRBD1,CASTSGTGGFMNTEAFF,TGTGCCAGCACCTCGGGGACAGGGGGGTTCATGAACACTGAAGCTTTCTTT
.,TRBJ2-3,TRBV9,.,CASSVVGGGSGTDTQYF,TGTGCCAGCAGCGTAGTGGGGGGCGGGAGCGGCACAGATACGCAGTATTTT
.,TRBJ1-3,TRBV7-9,.,CASSERSGVPGNTIYF,TGTGCCAGCAGCGAGCGGTCGGGGGTCCCTGGAAACACCATATATTTT
.,TRBJ2-2,TRBV4-3,TRBD2,CASSQERLAVITGELFF,TGCGCCAGCAGCCAAGAGAGACTAGCTGTAATCACCGGGGAGCTGTTTTTT
.,TRBJ1-5,TRBV30,.,CAWSVLAGNQPQHF,TGTGCCTGGAGTGTATTGGCAGGAAATCAGCCCCAGCATTTT
.,TRBJ2-7,TRBV5-6,TRBD1,CASSSGQNSYEQYF,TGTGCCAGCAGCTCGGGACAGAACTCCTACGAGCAGTACTTC
.,TRBJ2-1,TRBV28,TRBD2,CASSSLAGAPSYNEQFF,TGTGCCAGCAGTTCTCTAGCGGGAGCGCCTTCCTACAATGAGCAGTTCTTC
.,TRBJ1-6,TRBV7-9,.,CASSLARNRDSPLHF,TGTGCCAGCAGCTTAGCGAGGAACAGGGATTCACCCCTCCACTTT
.,TRBJ2-1,TRBV7-3,.,CASSPPGLRNEQFF,TGTGCCAGCAGCCCCCCCGGTTTGCGGAATGAGCAGTTCTTC
.,TRBJ2-1,TRBV6-6,TRBD2,CASTSSGTYGEQFF,TGTGCCAGCACTTCTAGCGGGACATACGGTGAGCAGTTCTTC
.,TRBJ2-7,TRBV5-5,.,CASSSEYEQYF,TGTGCCAGCAGCTCCGAGTACGAGCAGTACTTC
.,TRBJ2-5,TRBV29-1,.,CSVDTPQETQYF,TGCAGCGTTGATACTCCTCAAGAGACCCAGTACTTC
.,TRBJ2-1,TRBV28,.,CASRKSSYNEQFF,TGTGCCAGCAGGAAGAGCTCCTACAATGAGCAGTTCTTC
.,TRBJ2-5,TRBV7-9,.,CASSATGLEQYF,TGTGCCAGCAGCGCTACAGGGTTGGAGCAGTACTTC
.,TRBJ2-4,TRBV29-1,TRBD2,CSVPGASGRWGNIQYF,TGCAGCGTCCCGGGGGCTAGCGGGAGGTGGGGAAACATTCAGTACTTC
.,TRBJ1-5,TRBV7-2,TRBD1,CASSFAGTGPNQPQHF,TGTGCCAGCAGCTTCGCCGGGACAGGGCCCAATCAGCCCCAGCATTTT
.,TRBJ2-7,TRBV6-5,TRBD1,CASRVTGGVHEQYF,TGTGCCAGCAGGGTGACAGGGGGTGTCCACGAGCAGTACTTC
.,TRBJ1-5,TRBV9,.,CASSVSGSPNQPQHF,TGTGCCAGCAGCGTCTCCGGGTCGCCGAATCAGCCCCAGCATTTT
.,TRBJ2-7,TRBV5-1,.,CASSNMVAESFYEQYF,TGCGCCAGCAGCAACATGGTTGCGGAATCCTTTTACGAGCAGTACTTC
.,TRBJ1-1,TRBV30,TRBD1,CAWDRGMNTEAFF,TGTGCCTGGGACAGGGGGATGAACACTGAAGCTTTCTTT
.,TRBJ2-5,TRBV10-1,TRBD1,CASSDGTAQETQYF,TGCGCCAGCAGCGACGGGACAGCACAAGAGACCCAGTACTTC
.,TRBJ2-1,TRBV30,TRBD2,CAVASGRNEQFF,TGTGCTGTGGCTAGCGGGAGAAATGAGCAGTTCTTC
.,TRBJ1-1,TRBV7-9,.,CASSLLAGANEAFF,TGTGCCAGCAGCTTATTGGCAGGGGCTAATGAAGCTTTCTTT
.,TRBJ1-2,TRBV7-6,TRBD1,CASSLVAGGDYGYTF,TGTGCCAGCAGCTTAGTAGCAGGGGGCGACTATGGCTACACCTTC
.,TRBJ1-5,TRBV6-6,.,CASSYSRGNQPQHF,TGTGCCAGCAGTTACTCGAGGGGGAATCAGCCCCAGCATTTT
.,TRBJ1-4,TRBV5-4,TRBD1,CASHGTDNEKLFF,TGTGCCAGCCACGGGACAGATAATGAAAAACTGTTTTTT
.,TRBJ2-5,TRBV28,.,CASSPGEDLGETQYF,TGTGCCAGCAGCCCCGGAGAGGATCTGGGAGAGACCCAGTACTTC
.,TRBJ2-2,TRBV28,TRBD2,CASSSPLAGGPSGELFF,TGTGCCAGCAGTTCTCCTCTAGCGGGAGGGCCGTCCGGGGAGCTGTTTTTT
.,TRBJ1-2,TRBV28,TRBD1,CASSLSDRGRNGYTF,TGTGCCAGCAGTTTATCGGACAGGGGGAGAAATGGCTACACCTTC
once,TRBJ2-7,TRBV4-3,TRBD2,CASSHGLDYEQYF,TGCGCCAGCAGCCATGGACTAGACTACGAGCAGTACTTC
many,TRBJ2-7,TRBV19,TRBD1,CASSISRTGPSFSYEQYF,TGTGCCAGTAGTATTTCCCGGACAGGGCCTTCCTTCTCCTACGAGCAGTACTTC
.,TRBJ1-1,TRBV7-2,.,CASSLGGPGEAFF,TGTGCCAGCAGCTTAGGGGGGCCCGGTGAAGCTTTCTTT
.,TRBJ2-1,TRBV10-1,.,CAVSSGSYNEQFF,TGCGCAGTTTCCTCCGGCTCCTACAATGAGCAGTTCTTC
.,TRBJ1-6,TRBV28,.,CASSLEANSYNSPLHF,TGTGCCAGCAGTTTGGAGGCGAACTCCTATAATTCACCCCTCCACTTT
.,TRBJ2-3,TRBV21-1,.,CASSKALWLKGRGTQYF,TGTGCCAGCAGCAAAGCGCTTTGGCTGAAAGGGCGGGGTACGCAGTATTTT
.,TRBJ2-5,TRBV11-2,TRBD2,CASSPLAGGRETQYF,TGTGCCAGCAGTCCCCTAGCGGGAGGCCGCGAGACCCAGTACTTC
.,TRBJ1-1,TRBV6-6,.,CASSYERQNLEAFF,TGTGCCAGCAGTTACGAGAGACAAAATTTAGAAGCTTTCTTT
once,TRBJ2-7,TRBV28,TRBD2,CASSREGPYEQYF,TGTGCCAGCAGTCGGGAGGGTCCCTACGAGCAGTACTTC
.,TRBJ2-4,TRBV30,.,CAWAFYSDIQYF,TGTGCCTGGGCTTTTTACAGTGACATTCAGTACTTC
.,TRBJ1-1,TRBV29-1,.,CSVLPMTANTEAFF,TGCAGCGTCCTTCCCATGACAGCGAACACTGAAGCTTTCTTT
few,TRBJ2-3,TRBV6-4,TRBD2,CASSDSTSGGAVVDTQYF,TGTGCCAGCAGTGACTCGACTAGCGGGGGGGCCGTGGTAGATACGCAGTATTTT
.,TRBJ1-1,TRBV10-1,TRBD1,CASSRDQGAAEAFF,TGCGCCAGCAGTCGAGATCAGGGGGCGGCTGAAGCTTTCTTT
.,TRBJ2-7,TRBV6-5,TRBD2,CASSSAGGPYEQYF,TGTGCCAGCAGTTCAGCGGGGGGGCCCTACGAGCAGTACTTC
.,TRBJ2-3,TRBV18,TRBD2,CASSPEGLAGGDTQYF,TGTGCCAGCTCACCAGAGGGACTAGCGGGAGGAGATACGCAGTATTTT
.,TRBJ2-3,TRBV29-1,TRBD2,CSVEGGLAGVADTQYF,TGCAGCGTTGAAGGGGGGCTAGCGGGAGTTGCAGATACGCAGTATTTT
.,TRBJ2-1,TRBV5-1,TRBD2,CASSLSLAGSNEQFF,TGCGCCAGCAGCTTGAGCCTAGCGGGAAGCAATGAGCAGTTCTTC
.,TRBJ1-6,TRBV5-1,.,CASATRSQGNNSPLHF,TGCGCCAGCGCAACCCGCTCACAGGGAAATAATTCACCCCTCCACTTT
.,TRBJ2-7,TRBV5-6,.,CASSLGGRAVYEQYF,TGTGCCAGCAGCCTCGGGGGACGGGCAGTCTACGAGCAGTACTTC
once,TRBJ2-1,TRBV6-6,TRBD2,CASSYSSGTYNEQFF,TGTGCCAGCAGTTACTCTAGCGGGACTTACAATGAGCAGTTCTTC
.,TRBJ1-1,TRBV6-5,.,CASSYSVTVDTEAFF,TGTGCCAGCAGTTACTCCGTAACGGTGGACACTGAAGCTTTCTTT
.,TRBJ2-1,TRBV7-2,.,CASSSDRSSYNEQFF,TGTGCCAGCAGCTCCGACAGGAGCTCCTACAATGAGCAGTTCTTC
.,TRBJ1-5,TRBV2,.,CASSRVGSNQPQHF,TGTGCCAGCAGTCGAGTCGGGAGCAACCAGCCCCAGCATTTT